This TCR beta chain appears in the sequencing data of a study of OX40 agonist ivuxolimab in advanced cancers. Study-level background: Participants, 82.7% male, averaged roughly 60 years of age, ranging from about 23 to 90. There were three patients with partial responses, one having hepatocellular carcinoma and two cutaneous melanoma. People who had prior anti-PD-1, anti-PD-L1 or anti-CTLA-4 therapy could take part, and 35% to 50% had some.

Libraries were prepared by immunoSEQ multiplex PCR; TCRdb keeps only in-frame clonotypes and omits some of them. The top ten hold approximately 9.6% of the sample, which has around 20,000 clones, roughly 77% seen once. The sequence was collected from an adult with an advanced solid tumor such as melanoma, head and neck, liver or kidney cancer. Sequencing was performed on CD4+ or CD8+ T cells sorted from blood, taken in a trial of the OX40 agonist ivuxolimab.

The CDR3 reads CASSLRTGANEQYF. The CDR3 DNA is TGTGCCAGCAGCTTAAGGACAGGGGCCAACGAGCAGTACTTC. V usage is TRBV7-9 and J usage is TRBJ2-7; 9 bases agree with TRBD1. The CDR3 spans 14 residues. The V gene end was trimmed by 2 bases and the J gene end by 5 bases; junction bases not matched to a gene: 4. CDR1 is SEHNR and CDR2 is FQNEAQ in the germline V gene (reference sequence).